Described below is a single T cell receptor beta chain sequence and its context. Its antigen has not been determined. Per-base quality was not reported, and no clone a single base away is much larger than it. Per the germline V gene, MNHGY is the CDR1 and SAAAGT is the CDR2. Taken from cysteine to phenylalanine, the CDR3 has 15 residues. Of the read, only the CDR3 DNA is kept; its 45 bases are in frame from base 1. Relative to germline, V is missing 2 bases and J is missing 7 bases, with 5 bases of the junction outside any gene match. The data were taken from a study of beta chain features in type 1 diabetes (dated by TCRdb to 2017 to 2018). With respect to the entire study: Mean age, gender distribution, total cell number and subset yield were not different between patients and healthy donors. Across all samples, fewer than 110,000,000 sorted cells were examined, and cell number per subset correlated strongly with RNA yield. Regulatory and stem cell-like memory subsets were isolated from only 8 patients and about eight healthy donors, whereas naive and central memory subsets came from all 30 or so donors. The study compared TCRB repertoires of sorted circulating CD4+ T cell subsets between recently diagnosed type 1 diabetes patients and matched healthy donors.

What the work shows at the level of the full study, not this receptor alone: Because cDNA was sequenced instead of genomic DNA, activated cells with high expression could be over-represented, although the groups did not differ in activation or CD3 levels. Shorter templates might be favored by PCR, yet because patient and control samples were amplified and corrected together, any such skew would affect both groups equally. The naive, central memory and regulatory TCRB repertoires appeared to resemble one another more closely among patients than among healthy donors. At VDJ recombination sites, patients with type 1 diabetes made fewer insertions and deleted more nucleotides, a pattern implying thymic rearrangement abnormalities. Only small numbers of individuals were included in the HLA sub-analyses, which left unresolved whether HLA type had any influence on TCRB rearrangement. In all four CD4+ subsets, TCRB CDR3 length was moderately but significantly shorter in type 1 diabetes patients.

The High Capacity cDNA Reverse Transcription Kit was used to reverse transcribe all of the isolated RNA, meaning that expressed TCRB transcripts were what got sequenced. Deep immunoSEQ sequencing was performed on naive, central memory and regulatory T cell samples, with an average of roughly 3.6 million total reads per sample. After sorted cells were lysed in RLT buffer, RNA was extracted with DNase-treated RNeasy Micro or Mini kits, with the choice depending on cell number. Each cell subset was processed separately to prevent cross-contamination, with patient and healthy donor samples processed together. The immunoSEQ multiplex PCR was used to amplify TCRB sequences from cDNA, generating 87-bp fragments that spanned the CDR3 region. Amplicons were sequenced on the Illumina HiSeq platform. On the authors' methods: Synthetic template baselines were used to correct PCR bias computationally, reads within Hamming distance 2 were collapsed together, and singletons that could not be merged were discarded. By aligning reads against IMGT, V, D and J genes, CDR3 length, and insertions or deletions at six rearrangement sites were assigned. Within each subset, clonotype counts were normalized to sorted cell number, after which true diversity and Gini coefficients were computed with the tcR R package. The overlap coefficient, calculated on TCRB nucleotide sequences, was used to measure repertoire sharing. Out-of-frame TCRB sequences from naive cells were analyzed to stand in for the pre-selection repertoire. TCRdb limited this immuneACCESS table to in-frame rearrangements with V and J called. A share of clones is missing; checked studies link under half to unresolved V genes, and the rest is unexplained. D and trimming were read from the DNA, whereas the V and J calls and clone size are those reported in that table. The sample contains over 600,000 clones, 12% of them found a single time. The leading ten clones occupy around 0.12% of the sample.

From each donor, a single peripheral blood sample of 90 to 150 mL on average was drawn into heparinised tubes. A BD FACSAria II and a panel including CD45RO, CCR7, CD25, CD127, CD95 and CD27 were used to sort naive, central memory, regulatory and stem cell-like memory CD4+ T cells. A purity above 95% was achieved for all sorted populations. Right away, PBMCs were isolated by Lymphoprep density gradient centrifugation and were stained directly, with no culture step. Samples were stained and sorted in pairs, with one healthy donor and one patient per experiment, so that batch effects were minimized. The V and J segments used are TRBV6-8 and TRBJ2-1, and 10 junctional nucleotides match TRBD2. The clonotype comes from a man under 40 with type 1 diabetes. Sequenced: naive CD4+ T cells from blood. Taken with the paper, the label for cell subset or site translates to: true naive CD4+ T cells. The DNA is TGTGCCAGCAGTTACCCTAGCGGGGGTATTAATGAGCAGTTCTTC. The encoded protein is CASSYPSGGINEQFF.